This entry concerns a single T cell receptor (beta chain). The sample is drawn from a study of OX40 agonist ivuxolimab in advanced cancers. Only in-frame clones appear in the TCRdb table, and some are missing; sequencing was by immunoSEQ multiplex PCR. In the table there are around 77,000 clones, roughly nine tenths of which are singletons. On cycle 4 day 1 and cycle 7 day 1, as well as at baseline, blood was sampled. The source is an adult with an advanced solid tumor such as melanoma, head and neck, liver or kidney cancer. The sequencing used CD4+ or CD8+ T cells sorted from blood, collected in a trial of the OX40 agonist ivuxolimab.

The CDR3: CASSPRGGRRDTEAFF. CDR3 DNA: TGTGCCAGCTCACCGAGGGGGGGACGTAGGGACACTGAAGCTTTCTTT. The chain is built from TRBV18 and TRBJ1-1; perhaps TRBD1 as D (6 bases). Germline-derived CDR1 and CDR2 are KGHSH and LQKENI. This CDR3 region has 16 residues. Deletions cut 3 bases from V and 3 bases from J, with 17 bases between.